This TCR beta chain comes out of a study of CD8 T cells in Susac syndrome. Study-wide background: At the time their blood was drawn, patients with Susac syndrome were either therapy-naive, on corticosteroids (with some of them also receiving intravenous immunoglobulin), or on intravenous immunoglobulin alone.

Reverse transcription of about 0.5 to 1 ug RNA was performed with random hexamers. The amplification used immunoSEQ multiplex PCR on TCR beta CDR3; it spanned 54 Vbeta and 13 Jbeta. TCRdb fed the immunoSEQ multiplex PCR reads into MiXCR, producing one record per CDR3 protein. This table holds around 170,000 distinct CDR3 sequences, approximately 95% found once. This clonotype was sampled from a human donor with Susac syndrome. The specimen sequenced was CD8+ T cells from PBMCs.

DNA for the CDR3: TGTGCCACCAGCTCATGGGAAGATCAGCCCCAGCATTTT. Its translation: CATSSWEDQPQHF. The V call is TRBV15, the J call TRBJ1-5, with D unresolved. Germline CDR1 reads LNHNV; CDR2 reads YYDKDF (reference sequence). This CDR3 is built from 13 residues. V lost 5 bases, J lost 5 bases, and 10 bases lay in between.